This T cell receptor beta chain comes out of a study of shared clonotypes between healthy human individuals. On the study more broadly: Used for every donor were three CD4 naive, three CD4 memory, two CD8 naive and one CD8 memory plate. Overall study findings and caveats: Approximately 4.6% of naive CD4 clonotypes were shared across several donors. Compared with clonotypes that all four donors shared, non-shared clonotypes had lower generation probabilities.

Worth noting for this clone: No antigen is known for it.

CDR3 length: 14 amino acids. The germline V and J ends were trimmed by 9 bases and 4 bases, with 18 bases remaining between them. CDR1 is MNHNS and CDR2 is SASEGT in the germline V gene. Assay used: immunoSEQ multiplex PCR; TCRdb lists only in-frame clones, some missing. The sample includes over 2 million clones, about 90% seen only once; the top ten take approximately 0.41%. This clonotype was sampled from a man aged 18 to 30 in good health. Some clones in this sample may be carry-over from other donors' samples. The rearrangement joins TRBV6-1 to TRBJ1-1; TRBD1 is a possible D gene (5 bases). Sequenced input: naive CD4+ T cells from PBMCs. Subset here: CD45RA+ positively selected. DNA of the CDR3: TGTGCCAGTACCGCGGGACGTTCGGTCACTGAAGCTTTCTTT. Protein product: CASTAGRSVTEAFF.